This T cell receptor (beta chain) was obtained from a study of radiation and T cells in renal cell carcinoma. The sample holds one count of this clone. Method: immunoSEQ multiplex PCR; TCRdb's copy keeps in-frame clones and lacks some. Of 150,000 or so clones listed, roughly 90% are singletons. Time point noted: blood 4 weeks post-SBRT, at nephrectomy. Treatment defined: 15 Gy SBRT to primary tumor, nephrectomy 4 weeks later. Sequenced here: blood, sampled from a patient whose treatment included radiotherapy and nephrectomy. This receptor was identified in a woman aged 50 to 65 with renal cell carcinoma.

The CDR3 is CAWTPITANTEAFF. The CDR3, as DNA: TGTGCCTGGACCCCGATAACAGCGAACACTGAAGCTTTCTTT. The chain couples TRBV30 to TRBJ1-1; D gene unclear. CDR1 is GTSNPN and CDR2 is SVGIG in the germline V gene (reference sequence). The CDR3 sequence is 14 residues long. V was cut by 4 bases and J by 1 base, with 13 bases left in between.